This TCR beta chain emerged from a study of T-cell memory formation after mild COVID-19. Points from the study as a whole: Cross-reactive memory appears to have joined, as suggested by some responding clones showing up in pre-infection memory. The study found contracting CD4+ clones mainly in CM and EM and contracting CD8+ clones in EMRA.

This CDR3 is built from 15 residues. The V end lost 2 bases, the J end lost 5 bases, and 16 bases lay between the germline ends. The germline V gene encodes CDR1 MNHEY and CDR2 SVGAGI. This clonotype came up a few times. Its cognate antigen is unknown. TCRdb reprocessed the 5' RACE reads with MiXCR, giving one entry per CDR3 protein. The sample carries around 200,000 distinct CDR3 sequences, about 22% recorded once. This chain links TRBV6-5 with TRBJ2-7; D may correspond to TRBD1 or TRBD2 (5 bases each). The sequenced material came from PBMCs or a T cell subset sorted from them (not recorded which). The source is an adult woman who had mild COVID-19 (a few samples of this study predate the infection). Cell type and time point are not known. The DNA for the CDR3 is TGTGCCAGCAGTTACGGAGGCAGGGTCTCGGACGAGCAGTACTTC. As protein: CASSYGGRVSDEQYF.